This TCR beta chain was profiled in a study of T cells after somatic rescue of genetic block. Germline CDR1 SGHRS, CDR2 YFSETQ. V was pared by 3 bases and J by 3 bases, with 10 bases of the junction left unmatched. This CDR3 has 16 amino acids. The table came from immunoSEQ multiplex PCR; TCRdb's copy has only in-frame clones and leaves some out. The sample carries some 74,000 clones, approximately 91% recorded once. Sequenced: peripheral blood mononuclear cells (PBMCs). The TCR originated in a man under 40. The rearrangement links TRBV5-1 to TRBJ1-2, with 8 bases aligning to TRBD1. DNA for the CDR3: TGCGCCAGCAGCTCAGGGACAGGCGCCGCGGACTATGGCTACACCTTC. Its protein product is CASSSGTGAADYGYTF.